The entry below describes one T cell receptor beta chain. This clone was detected a few times. This clone's antigen is unknown. The input lacks base qualities; no much larger clone sits a single base away. The source of the sample is a study of blood T cell repertoires in COVID-19 (TCRdb year 2020). Notes on the research overall: Samples covering the acute and convalescent phases of COVID-19 were provided by collaborators in the United States, Italy and Spain. The sample metadata nearly always contained a de-identified subject ID, COVID-19 status, age in years and sex. The prospective study material was composed of cDNA or gDNA derived from T cells, B-cell-depleted T cells, or PBMCs. The repertoires were made available in a free public database intended to serve as a resource for research on the immune response to SARS-CoV-2. The samples were drawn from two sources: the first 160 participants of the ongoing ImmuneRACE study, and 1,000 to 1,500 subjects contributed by 6 global collaborators. The dataset comprised deeply sampled blood TCRbeta repertoires from subjects exposed to, actively infected with, or recovered from COVID-19. Where HLA class I and class II types were available, the types were taken from metadata supplied by the sample provider, not from assay-based typing. General study outcomes and caveats: How much clinical and demographic metadata was included differed by source and by participant, and the metadata was provided uncurated.

From the germline V gene (reference sequence), CDR1 is MNHEY and CDR2 is SMNVEV. V loses 6 bases of germline sequence and J loses 3 bases, and the interval between the two ends is 3 bases. The CDR3 runs 11 residues from the cysteine to the phenylalanine. Solely the CDR3 DNA is kept, with 33 bases framed from the first base. Enrolling through a virtual design, the prospective study's participants ranged in age from roughly 18 to 95 years and lived across 24 United States geographic areas. In the prospective study, participants were assigned to cohorts based on the clinical history participants reported in a screening survey and a study questionnaire. In the prospective study, mobile phlebotomists collected whole blood, serum and a nasopharyngeal or oropharyngeal swab from each participant. Over an approximately 2-month period, participants in the prospective study had the option of providing additional blood draws and questionnaires. Before DNA extraction, prospective study blood samples were shipped either frozen or at room temperature.

The immunoSEQ Assay, a bias-controlled multiplex PCR, was used to amplify TCRbeta CDR3 regions from genomic DNA. On the authors' methods: Nucleated cell counts per sample were estimated from amplification of reference gene primers within the assay. To quantify the absolute abundance of each unique TCRbeta CDR3 rearrangement, sequence reads were collapsed and filtered. For each sample, productive Simpson clonality was calculated as the square root of Simpson's diversity index across productive rearrangements. As stored in TCRdb, this immuneACCESS dataset retains in-frame rearrangements with V and J assigned. A fraction of the clones does not appear; measured against another copy, unresolved V genes explain less than half of the discrepancy, and the remainder lacks a known reason. D and trimming come from the DNA, and the V and J calls and clone size come from that table. Within this sample are over 200,000 clones, with about 89% of them counted one time only. Of the sample, more than 1% is held by the ten largest clones.

The origin of this receptor is a human donor in a cohort exposed to, infected with or recovered from COVID-19 (not recorded which). The donor label of this sample is uncertain. This chain is built from TRBV27 and TRBJ2-1; a confident D gene designation cannot be given. Sequenced sample: PBMCs or T cells enriched from blood (not recorded which). The DNA sequence is TGTGCCAGCAGCAACTACAATGAGCAGTTCTTC. Translation gives CASSNYNEQFF.